This T cell receptor beta chain emerged from a study of molecular identifiers for immune sequencing clone quantification. One entry per CDR3 protein, called by TCRdb with MiXCR from the PCR reads. Found here are 37,000 or so distinct CDR3 sequences, 20% to 25% of them singletons; the top ten hold just under 1%. Trimming removed 7 bases from V and 3 bases from J; junction bases left unmatched: 9. The CDR3 extends over 14 amino acids. Material: naive CD8+ T cells from blood, with Jurkat cell RNA spiked in. The sample's subset: FACS-sorted CD8+CD4-CCR7+CD45RA+ naive T cells. The J gene is TRBJ2-7, the V gene TRBV12-3 or TRBV12-4; TRBD1 matches at 7 bases. The TCR was taken from a human donor in good health. Some libraries in this study had Jurkat cell RNA spiked in. The CDR3 is CASTPGTAGYEQYF. In nucleotides, the CDR3 is TGTGCCAGCACCCCCGGGACAGCAGGCTACGAGCAGTACTTC.